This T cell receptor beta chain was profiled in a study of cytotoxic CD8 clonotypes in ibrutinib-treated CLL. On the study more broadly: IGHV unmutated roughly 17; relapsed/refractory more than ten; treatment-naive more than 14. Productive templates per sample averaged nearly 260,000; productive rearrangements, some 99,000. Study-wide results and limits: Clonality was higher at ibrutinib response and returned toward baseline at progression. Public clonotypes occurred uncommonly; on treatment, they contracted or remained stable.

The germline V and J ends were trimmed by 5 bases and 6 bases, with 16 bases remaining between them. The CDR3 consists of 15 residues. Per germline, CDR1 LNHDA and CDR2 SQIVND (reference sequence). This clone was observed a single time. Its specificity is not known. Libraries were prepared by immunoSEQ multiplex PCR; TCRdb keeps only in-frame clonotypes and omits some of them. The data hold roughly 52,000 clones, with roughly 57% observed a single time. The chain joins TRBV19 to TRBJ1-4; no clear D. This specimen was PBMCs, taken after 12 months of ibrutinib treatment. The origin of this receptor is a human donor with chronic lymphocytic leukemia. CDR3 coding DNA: TGTGCCAGTAGTGGTCCGACTCTTCCCGATGAAAAACTGTTTTTT. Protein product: CASSGPTLPDEKLFF.